This entry lists 27 T cell receptor beta chains sequenced from one sample in a study of cytomegalovirus exposure and HLA in healthy donors. Libraries were prepared by immunoSEQ multiplex PCR; TCRdb keeps only in-frame clonotypes and omits some of them. The table has 60,000 to 75,000 clones, around 96% seen once. Specimen: PBMCs. These receptors were collected from a man aged 18 to 30 in good health and CMV-seronegative.

This chain uses TRBV2 with TRBJ1-4, with 9 nucleotides matching TRBD1. In germline, CDR1 is SNHLY, CDR2 FYNNEI. V lost 3 bases, J lost 10 bases, and 9 bases stayed unmatched. This CDR3 contains 15 residues. DNA of the CDR3: TGTGCCAGCAGTGATGAGGGGACAGGGTGGGTAAAACTGTTTTTT. Protein: CASSDEGTGWVKLFF.

The genes are TRBV4-3 and TRBJ2-5, with 11 bases fitting TRBD2. This CDR3 spans 15 amino acids. V gave up 4 bases and J gave up 4 bases; unmatched junction bases: 5. The germline V gene encodes CDR1 LGHNA and CDR2 YSLEER. The CDR3 DNA is TGCGCCAGCAGCCCCACTAGCGGGAGTGGAGAGACCCAGTACTTC. Translating gives CASSPTSGSGETQYF.

As for this clone: One junction end disagrees with the germline gene, perhaps due to a read error. This chain uses TRBV5-4 with TRBJ1-1; 7 nucleotides align to TRBD1. Germline values: CDR1 SGHNT, CDR2 YYREEE (reference sequence). CDR3 size: 15 residues. CDR3: CASSLATGVKTEAFF. The CDR3 coding sequence is TGTGCCAGCAGCTTGGCTACAGGGGTGAAAACTGAAGCTTTCTTT.

V usage is TRBV2 and J usage is TRBJ2-7; 8 bases fit TRBD2. The CDR3 has 16 residues. Germline V gene lookup returns CDR1 SNHLY and CDR2 FYNNEI. Trimming at V came to 6 bases and at J to 3 bases, leaving 13 bases not matched to a gene. CDR3 region: CASRAEGGLGLYEQYF. In nucleotides, the CDR3 is TGTGCCAGCAGAGCTGAAGGGGGACTAGGGCTCTACGAGCAGTACTTC.

V usage is TRBV4-3 and J usage is TRBJ2-5; TRBD1 agrees at 9 bases. The CDR3 loop spans 14 amino acids. The germline V gene has CDR1 LGHNA and CDR2 YSLEER. The trim removed 5 bases at V and 3 bases at J, leaving 4 bases unmatched. The CDR3, as DNA: TGCGCCAGCAGCTCGGGACAGGGTGAAGAGACCCAGTACTTC. Its translation: CASSSGQGEETQYF.

This rearrangement joins TRBV5-1 to TRBJ2-4, with D perhaps TRBD1 (6 bases). Per germline, CDR1 SGHRS and CDR2 YFSETQ. The CDR3 runs to 18 residues. V gave up 4 bases and J gave up 4 bases, with 24 bases separating them. CDR3 sequence reads: CASSRGSGEGSGKNIQYF. The DNA of the CDR3 is TGCGCCAGCAGCAGGGGGTCCGGGGAAGGTTCCGGTAAAAACATTCAGTACTTC.

The chain couples TRBV14 to TRBJ2-1, with a tentative D call TRBD2 (5 bases). The germline gives CDR1 SGHDN, CDR2 FVKESK. CDR3 length equals 15 residues. V was shortened by 1 base and J by 3 bases, with 10 bases between the two germline ends. The CDR3 here is CASSQGLWDYNEQFF. The CDR3 DNA is TGTGCCAGCAGCCAAGGACTATGGGACTACAATGAGCAGTTCTTC.

The chain recombines TRBV28 with TRBJ2-1; D is unclear. V gave up 6 bases and J gave up 1 base, with 13 bases separating them. The CDR3 extends over 15 amino acids. Germline V gene sequence: CDR1 MDHEN, CDR2 SYDVKM. CDR3 protein: CASSPPTISYNEQFF. The CDR3 region has the DNA TGTGCCAGCAGCCCACCGACAATTTCCTACAATGAGCAGTTCTTC.

This sequence joins TRBV27 and TRBJ2-5; 8 positions agree with TRBD1. CDR3 length equals 15 residues. CDR1 and CDR2 from the germline V gene are MNHEY and SMNVEV (reference sequence). V dropped 0 bases and J dropped 5; count of bases not matched to a gene: 5. CDR3 residues: CASSLSQGAFETQYF. The CDR3 coding sequence is TGTGCCAGCAGTTTATCGCAGGGGGCTTTCGAGACCCAGTACTTC.

The rearrangement uses TRBV9 and TRBJ1-2; D call uncertain. The CDR3 has 15 amino acids. The germline V and J ends were trimmed by 4 bases and 4 bases, with 17 bases remaining between them. The V gene's germline CDR1 is SGDLS and CDR2 YYNGEE. CDR3 in amino acids: CASSRPGAQPYGYTF. The CDR3 DNA reads as TGTGCCAGCAGCCGTCCCGGAGCCCAGCCCTATGGCTACACCTTC. The whole variable domain, remainder taken from reference TRBV9 and TRBJ1-2, is DSGVTQTPKHLITATGQRVTLRCSPRSGDLSVYWYQQSLDQGLQFLIQYYNGEERAKGNILERFSAQQFPDLHSELNLSSLELGDSALYFCASSRPGAQPYGYTFGSGTRLTVV.

J is TRBJ2-5 and V is TRBV18, with 11 bases identical to TRBD2. CDR1 and CDR2 from the germline V gene are KGHSH and LQKENI. The V and J ends lost 2 bases and 2 bases, in that order; junction bases with no gene match: 10. The CDR3 length is 18 residues. The CDR3, as DNA: TGTGCCAGCTCACCATTGGCTCTAGCGGGAGGACGGCAAGAGACCCAGTACTTC. Its protein is CASSPLALAGGRQETQYF.

Notes on this clone: Mismatch with germline at one junction end may stem from a read error. The chain carries TRBV18 and TRBJ1-2; tentatively, D is TRBD1 (5 bases). CDR1 is KGHSH and CDR2 is LQKENI in the germline V gene. The CDR3 has 12 residues. The CDR3 region has the DNA TGTGCCAGCTCACGTCCGACAGATGGGTACACCTTC. It encodes CASSRPTDGYTF.

The V gene is TRBV5-6, the J gene TRBJ2-3, with a weak D call TRBD2 (6 bases). Trimming shortened V by 4 bases and J by 0 bases, and 12 bases separated the two germline ends. This CDR3 has 15 residues. CDR1 SGHDT and CDR2 YYEEEE come from the germline V gene. The CDR3 sequence is CASSLRGASTDTQYF. The CDR3 nucleotides are TGTGCCAGCAGCCTTCGCGGGGCTAGCACAGATACGCAGTATTTT. Full variable domain (outside the CDR3, taken from reference TRBV5-6 and TRBJ2-3): DAGVTQSPTHLIKTRGQQVTLRCSPKSGHDTVSWYQQALGQGPQFIFQYYEEEERQRGNFPDRFSGHQFPNYSSELNVNALLLGDSALYLCASSLRGASTDTQYFGPGTRLTVL.

Comment on this clone: Sequence at one end of the junction differs from germline and may be a read error. The J gene is TRBJ1-2, the V gene TRBV7-9; D is ambiguous. CDR3 length equals 13 residues. CDR1 SEHNR and CDR2 FQNEAQ come from the germline V gene (reference sequence). CDR3 nucleotide sequence: TGTGCCAGCAGGTTGTCCGGCGGGGAAGGTTATTCCTTC. Protein product: CASRLSGGEGYSF. The complete variable domain, with remaining parts taken from reference TRBV7-9 and TRBJ1-2, reads DTGVSQNPRHKITKRGQNVTFRCDPISEHNRLYWYRQTLGQGPEFLTYFQNEAQLEKSRLLSDRFSAERPKGSFSTLEIQRTEQGDSAMYLCASRLSGGEGYSFGSGTRLTVV.

The chain couples TRBV19 to TRBJ1-1; D is ambiguous. The germline gives CDR1 LNHDA, CDR2 SQIVND (reference sequence). This CDR3 contains 14 residues. Trimming shortened V by 3 bases and J by 0 bases, and 8 bases separated the two germline ends. CDR3 loop: CASSMRGVNTEAFF. CDR3 DNA sequence: TGTGCCAGTAGTATGCGGGGTGTGAACACTGAAGCTTTCTTT.

In this sample, this clone turned up a few times. The chain couples TRBV9 to TRBJ2-1; 8 bases map to TRBD1. The CDR3 totals 15 residues. In germline, CDR1 is SGDLS, CDR2 YYNGEE. J was trimmed by 2 bases and V by 2 bases; bases with no gene match: 3. The CDR3 DNA follows: TGTGCCAGCAGCGTCAAACAGGGGGCCTACAATGAGCAGTTCTTC. Encoded protein: CASSVKQGAYNEQFF.

The chain is built from TRBV28 and TRBJ1-5, with 9 bases that match TRBD1. This CDR3 region has 18 residues. V dropped 7 bases and J dropped 0; count of bases not matched to a gene: 13. Germline loops: CDR1 MDHEN, CDR2 SYDVKM. The CDR3 here is CASTPTGGLPYSNQPQHF. DNA for the CDR3: TGTGCCAGCACCCCCACAGGGGGCCTCCCCTATAGCAATCAGCCCCAGCATTTT.

The chain joins TRBV6-1 to TRBJ2-1; D remains ambiguous. Trimming took off 4 bases at V and 5 bases at J, with 12 bases between the two ends. CDR3 size: 14 residues. Germline CDR1 reads MNHNS; CDR2 reads SASEGT. In DNA, the CDR3 is TGTGCCAGCAGTGTCAGCGTTCCGGACAATGAGCAGTTCTTC. As protein: CASSVSVPDNEQFF.

The rearrangement links TRBV27 to TRBJ2-3; 9 nucleotides line up with TRBD1. The CDR3 contains 15 residues. Germline values: CDR1 MNHEY, CDR2 SMNVEV (reference sequence). J lost 4 bases, V lost 7 bases, and 9 bases had no gene match. The CDR3 sequence: CASTFRDRASDTQYF. The CDR3 DNA reads as TGTGCCAGCACCTTCCGGGACAGGGCCTCAGATACGCAGTATTTT.

The chain carries TRBV5-5 and TRBJ2-5, with 10 positions matching TRBD1. Germline V gene data show CDR1 as SGHKS and CDR2 as YYEKEE (reference sequence). V gave up 3 bases and J gave up 4 bases; unmatched junction bases: 6. The length of the CDR3 is 15 residues. The DNA of the CDR3 is TGTGCCAGCAGCTGGACAGGGGGAAGTAGAGAGACCCAGTACTTC. Amino acid sequence: CASSWTGGSRETQYF.

V usage is TRBV4-1 and J usage is TRBJ2-2; D is undetermined. This CDR3 has 14 residues. Germline values: CDR1 MGHRA, CDR2 YSYEKL. The ends were cut back, 1 base at V and 1 base at J, with 4 bases in the middle. CDR3 sequence: CASSQGLNTGELFF. Here the CDR3 DNA reads TGCGCCAGCAGCCAAGGACTGAACACCGGGGAGCTGTTTTTT.

This clone has only one observation. The gene calls are TRBV19 and TRBJ1-3; 7 bases match TRBD1. The V segment lost 7 bases and the J segment 5 bases; nucleotides outside the gene matches: 11. CDR3 length: 15 amino acids. The germline V gene has CDR1 LNHDA and CDR2 SQIVND (reference sequence). CDR3 DNA: TGTGCCAGTACCCGCGGGGACAGCCAACGAAACACCATATATTTT. Residues: CASTRGDSQRNTIYF.

This clone came up once. This chain uses TRBV7-9 with TRBJ2-7, with D possibly matching TRBD2 (5 bases). Germline values: CDR1 SEHNR, CDR2 FQNEAQ (reference sequence). The CDR3 has 16 residues. Between the trimmed V and J ends, which lost 1 base and 1 base, there was a span of 14 bases. The CDR3 nucleotides are TGTGCCAGCAGCTTAGATCACGGAGGACGGTCCTACGAGCAGTACTTC. Translation: CASSLDHGGRSYEQYF.

Details on this clone: A junction end diverges from the germline sequence, so it may reflect a read error. V usage is TRBV7-9 and J usage is TRBJ2-7; 7 bases line up with TRBD1. CDR1 is SEHNR and CDR2 is FQNEAQ in the germline V gene (reference sequence). The CDR3 is made up of 14 amino acids. The CDR3 here is CASTLTGANYEQYF. Written as DNA, the CDR3 is TGTGCCAGCACCTTAACAGGGGCCAACTACGAGCAGTACTTC.

V and J are TRBV10-2 and TRBJ2-1; 10 nucleotides line up with TRBD1. The length of the CDR3 is 12 residues. The germline gives CDR1 WSHSY, CDR2 SAAADI. With 2 bases clipped from V and 15 bases from J, the junction kept 4 bases outside the gene matches. For the CDR3, the DNA is TGCGCCAGCAGTGAGCCGGGACAGGGGTGGTTCTTC. Translation gives CASSEPGQGWFF.

V is TRBV9 and J is TRBJ1-4; D is undetermined. V was clipped by 3 bases and J by 5 bases, with 11 bases between them. Germline CDR1 is SGDLS and CDR2 is YYNGEE. The CDR3 extends over 14 amino acids. CDR3 sequence: CASSAGRGNEKLFF. The CDR3, as DNA: TGTGCCAGCAGCGCAGGACGGGGAAATGAAAAACTGTTTTTT.

In DNA form, the CDR3 reads TGTGCCAGCAGCGCAAGAGTCTCGAAGTACGATCAGCCCCAGCATTTT. The encoded protein is CASSARVSKYDQPQHF. The chain recombines TRBV7-9 with TRBJ1-5; D call uncertain. Germline CDR1 SEHNR, CDR2 FQNEAQ (reference sequence). This CDR3 is 16 amino acids long. V shed 5 bases and J shed 5 bases, with 19 bases lying between them.